The rows below give T cell receptor beta chains drawn from one sample of a study of blood T cell repertoires in COVID-19. Profiling relied on immunoSEQ multiplex PCR, and the TCRdb table lists in-frame clones only, not all of them. Here the sample spans about 230,000 clones, 70% to 85% being singletons. The sequencing input was peripheral blood. All receptors derive from a man aged 35-49 years who had recovered from COVID-19. CDR3s include the opening cysteine and the closing phenylalanine or tryptophan. A D gene is named only where the DNA matches it firmly. The size of a clone is reported for some rows only, either as once, few or many, or as a class for expanded clones.

>TRBV7-2|NA|TRBD1|TRBJ2-5
CASSKQGLRETQYF
TGTGCCAGCAGCAAACAGGGGTTGAGAGAGACCCAGTACTTC
>TRBV2|NA|NA|TRBJ1-2
CASRYRDNSYGYTF
TGTGCCAGCAGATACCGGGACAACAGCTATGGCTACACCTTC
>TRBV2|few|TRBD1|TRBJ1-4
CASSSRTGGNEKLFF
TGTGCCAGCAGTTCCAGGACAGGAGGCAATGAAAAACTGTTTTTT
>TRBV5-4|NA|TRBD2|TRBJ2-2
CASSLASGGPIGELFF
TGTGCCAGCAGCTTGGCGTCGGGGGGGCCGATCGGGGAGCTGTTTTTT
>TRBV7-2|NA|TRBD1|TRBJ2-1
CASSLVGTGIYNEQFF
TGTGCCAGCAGCTTAGTCGGGACAGGGATCTACAATGAGCAGTTCTTC
>TRBV18|once|NA|TRBJ2-6
CASSRSLSGANVLTF
TGTGCCAGCTCGCGAAGCCTCTCTGGGGCCAACGTCCTGACTTTC
>TRBV6-2/TRBV6-3|NA|TRBD2|TRBJ2-3
CASSPAAGETTDTQYF
TGTGCCAGCAGCCCCGCGGCGGGGGAGACCACAGATACGCAGTATTTT
>TRBV10-2|once|TRBD2|TRBJ2-1
CASLVRVSGVGYNEQFF
TGCGCCAGCCTGGTGAGGGTAAGCGGGGTCGGATACAATGAGCAGTTCTTC
>TRBV19|NA|NA|TRBJ1-1
CASSQVTDTEAFF
TGTGCCAGTAGTCAGGTGACGGACACTGAAGCTTTCTTT
>TRBV5-8|NA|NA|TRBJ1-5
CASSLRGGLGEPQHF
TGTGCCAGCAGCTTGCGGGGGGGGCTAGGCGAGCCCCAGCATTTT
>TRBV19|NA|NA|TRBJ1-4
CASSINGLGKLFF
TGTGCCAGTAGTATCAACGGGTTGGGAAAACTGTTTTTT
>TRBV11-2|NA|TRBD1|TRBJ1-6
CASSPGQGDQNSPLHF
TGTGCCAGCAGCCCCGGACAGGGGGACCAGAACTCACCCCTCCACTTT
>TRBV7-9|NA|NA|TRBJ1-2
CASSLDLGNYGYTF
TGTGCCAGCAGCTTAGATCTAGGCAACTATGGCTACACCTTC
>TRBV30|NA|NA|TRBJ2-7
CAGTGQGGTTSSYEQYF
TGTGCCGGCACGGGGCAAGGGGGGACTACCTCTTCCTACGAGCAGTACTTC
>TRBV11-3|NA|TRBD1|TRBJ1-6
CASSSGTGDSPLHF
TGTGCCAGCAGCTCCGGGACAGGGGATTCACCCCTCCACTTT
>TRBV15|NA|TRBD1|TRBJ1-1
CATSTGQGNTEAFF
TGTGCCACCAGCACGGGACAGGGGAACACTGAAGCTTTCTTT
>TRBV21-1|NA|NA|TRBJ1-4
CASSSRDRGPRANEKLFF
TGTGCCAGCAGCAGCCGGGACAGGGGCCCGCGTGCTAATGAAAAACTGTTTTTT
>TRBV29-1|NA|TRBD2|TRBJ2-5
CSVGPSLAGVETQYF
TGCAGCGTTGGGCCCTCCCTAGCGGGAGTAGAGACCCAGTACTTC
>TRBV7-9|NA|NA|TRBJ1-1
CASSRQAQGVSAFF
TGTGCCAGCAGCCGCCAGGCCCAGGGTGTTTCAGCTTTCTTT
>TRBV19|NA|NA|TRBJ2-3
CASSTYREWTDTQYF
TGTGCCAGTAGTACATACAGGGAGTGGACAGATACGCAGTATTTT
>TRBV19|NA|NA|TRBJ1-2
CASSIPRQRVDGYTF
TGTGCCAGTAGTATTCCGAGACAGCGAGTGGATGGCTACACCTTC
>TRBV13|NA|TRBD2|TRBJ2-5
CASSPTSGGTETQYF
TGTGCCAGCAGCCCCACTAGCGGGGGGACGGAGACCCAGTACTTC
>TRBV11-2|NA|TRBD1|TRBJ2-7
CASSWGTAYEQYF
TGTGCCAGCAGCTGGGGGACAGCCTACGAGCAGTACTTC
>TRBV27|NA|NA|TRBJ2-2
CASSRRDTGELFF
TGTGCCAGCAGCAGGAGGGACACCGGGGAGCTGTTTTTT
>TRBV15|NA|NA|TRBJ1-6
CATSRGREGSSPLHF
TGTGCCACCAGCAGAGGAAGGGAGGGTAGTTCACCCCTCCACTTT
>TRBV2|NA|NA|TRBJ2-7
CASSEKVRAGSWYEQYF
TGTGCCAGCAGTGAAAAGGTTAGGGCGGGATCGTGGTACGAGCAGTACTTC
>TRBV5-6|once|NA|TRBJ1-2
CASSLDRFYGYTF
TGTGCCAGCAGCTTAGACAGGTTCTATGGCTACACCTTC
>TRBV5-4|NA|TRBD2|TRBJ2-2
CASSKSGTGTGELFF
TGTGCCAGCAGCAAGAGCGGGACCGGGACCGGGGAGCTGTTTTTT
>TRBV5-1|NA|NA|TRBJ1-4
CASSPGDRINEKLFF
TGCGCCAGCAGCCCCGGAGACAGAATTAATGAAAAACTGTTTTTT
>TRBV4-1|NA|NA|TRBJ2-3
CASSQDEGSDTQYF
TGCGCCAGCAGCCAAGATGAGGGCTCAGATACGCAGTATTTT
>TRBV2|NA|NA|TRBJ1-2
CASSPLGAGYTF
TGTGCCAGCAGCCCCCTGGGGGCAGGATACACCTTC
>TRBV5-1|NA|TRBD1|TRBJ1-2
CASSTGQGYGYTF
TGCGCCAGCAGCACGGGACAGGGTTATGGCTACACCTTC
>TRBV2|NA|NA|TRBJ1-2
CASRKTGHGYGYTF
TGTGCCAGCAGGAAAACAGGGCATGGCTATGGCTACACCTTC
>TRBV5-1|NA|NA|TRBJ2-5
CASSLGWTAAGQETQYF
TGCGCCAGCAGCTTGGGGTGGACGGCGGCGGGCCAAGAGACCCAGTACTTC
>TRBV19|NA|TRBD2|TRBJ2-1
CASSTTTPTSGRRSSYNEQFF
TGTGCCAGTAGTACCACCACTCCGACTAGCGGGAGGAGGTCCTCCTACAATGAGCAGTTCTTC
>TRBV5-5|NA|NA|TRBJ1-3
CASDDNHSGNTIYF
TGTGCCAGCGATGACAATCACTCTGGAAACACCATATATTTT
>TRBV5-4|NA|NA|TRBJ2-7
CASSSLRGGIHEQYF
TGTGCCAGCAGCTCATTGAGGGGAGGTATCCACGAGCAGTACTTC
>TRBV7-8|NA|TRBD2|TRBJ2-2
CASSFSSGDTGELFF
TGTGCCAGCAGCTTTTCTAGCGGGGACACCGGGGAGCTGTTTTTT
>TRBV4-1|many|TRBD2|TRBJ2-1
CASSRYWRGGVNEQFF
TGCGCCAGCAGCCGTTACTGGCGGGGGGGAGTGAATGAGCAGTTCTTC
>TRBV5-1|NA|NA|TRBJ1-1
CASSLGVNTEAFF
TGCGCCAGCAGCCTAGGGGTGAACACTGAAGCTTTCTTT
>TRBV2|NA|TRBD1|TRBJ2-3
CASKGSRGRSTDTQYF
TGTGCCAGTAAAGGGAGCAGGGGGCGTTCGACAGATACGCAGTATTTT
>TRBV13|NA|TRBD2|TRBJ2-1
CASRGGAGTYNEQFF
TGTGCCAGCCGGGGAGGAGCGGGGACCTACAATGAGCAGTTCTTC
>TRBV5-1|many|NA|TRBJ2-7
CASSLGLHEQYF
TGCGCCAGCAGCTTGGGACTCCACGAGCAGTACTTC
>TRBV5-4|NA|NA|TRBJ1-4
CASSLFQGQTATNEKLFF
TGTGCCAGCAGCTTGTTTCAGGGCCAGACTGCAACTAATGAAAAACTGTTTTTT
>TRBV10-3|NA|TRBD2|TRBJ2-3
CAISEGLATDTQYF
TGTGCCATCAGTGAGGGACTAGCGACAGATACGCAGTATTTT
>TRBV27|NA|TRBD2|TRBJ2-5
CASLKLRGETQYF
TGTGCCAGCCTCAAGTTGCGGGGGGAGACCCAGTACTTC
>TRBV10-3|NA|NA|TRBJ2-3
CAILRSRTDTQYF
TGTGCCATCTTACGGAGCCGCACAGATACGCAGTATTTT
>TRBV18|NA|TRBD1|TRBJ2-7
CASSAGGIRYEQYF
TGTGCCAGCTCAGCAGGGGGCATTCGGTACGAGCAGTACTTC
>TRBV6-2/TRBV6-3|NA|NA|TRBJ2-5
CASSLRGQETQYF
TGTGCCAGCAGCCTTAGAGGGCAAGAGACCCAGTACTTC
>TRBV6-5|once|TRBD1|TRBJ1-2
CASSSGQATYGYTF
TGTGCCAGCAGTAGCGGACAGGCGACCTATGGCTACACCTTC
>TRBV5-1|NA|NA|TRBJ1-2
CASSLGQAVGGYTF
TGCGCCAGCAGCTTGGGACAGGCGGTGGGAGGCTACACCTTC
>TRBV11-2|few|TRBD1|TRBJ2-7
CASISGTGAYEQYF
TGTGCCAGCATATCCGGGACAGGAGCCTACGAGCAGTACTTC
>TRBV5-4|NA|NA|TRBJ2-3
CASSSTTESTDTQYF
TGTGCCAGCAGCTCGACTACCGAATCCACAGATACGCAGTATTTT
>TRBV4-3|NA|NA|TRBJ1-2
CASSQVQVAGAANYGYTF
TGCGCCAGCAGCCAGGTACAGGTGGCGGGGGCGGCGAACTATGGCTACACCTTC
>TRBV27|NA|NA|TRBJ2-7
CASSRKAGQGVSEQYF
TGTGCCAGCAGTCGCAAAGCGGGCCAGGGGGTTAGCGAGCAGTACTTC
>TRBV6-5|NA|NA|TRBJ2-7
CASRETGRSYEQYF
TGTGCCAGCAGGGAGACAGGGAGGTCCTACGAGCAGTACTTC
>TRBV14|once|NA|TRBJ2-1
CASSQDRSIWSSPFF
TGTGCCAGCAGCCAAGATAGAAGTATCTGGTCCTCCCCGTTCTTC